This T cell receptor (beta chain) is from a study of T cell responses to AZD1222 COVID-19 vaccine. Overall study findings and caveats: A mostly white British donor set with more females was recruited, and clonal diversity was possibly underestimated. Spike-specific TCR depth and breadth grew after two AZD1222 doses.

Second-dose timings of about 4 or about 12 weeks were pooled. A remark on this clone: Its antigen is still unknown.

After removal of 2 bases from V and 6 bases from J, the junction contained 6 bases not matched to a gene. Germline CDR1 is SGHTA and CDR2 is FQGTGA. The CDR3 is 14 residues long. The protocol was immunoSEQ multiplex PCR, while the TCRdb copy is restricted to in-frame clones and leaves out a portion. The profile shows roughly 100,000 clones, approximately 89% of them singletons. Sequenced here: peripheral blood, sampled 28 days after the second AZD1222 dose. The gene calls are TRBV7-3 and TRBJ2-7, with 8 positions matching TRBD2. This sequence was found in an adult who received the AZD1222 COVID-19 vaccine. The CDR3 nucleotides read TGTGCCAGCAGCTTATCGGGAGGGCCCTCCGAGCAGTACTTC. Translation gives CASSLSGGPSEQYF. Looking up the rest from reference TRBV7-3 and TRBJ2-7 gives the full variable domain: GAGVSQTPSNKVTEKGKYVELRCDPISGHTALYWYRQSLGQGPEFLIYFQGTGAADDSGLPNDRFFAVRPEGSVSTLKIQRTERGDSAVYLCASSLSGGPSEQYFGPGTRLTVT.